This T cell receptor beta chain was observed in a study of T cells in Graves' hyperthyroidism and ophthalmopathy. Regions amplified from RNA transcripts were the TCR beta CDR3 regions. HTBI primers were employed in a first-round RT-PCR of the TCR CDR3. Via MiXCR, TCRdb re-called the multiplex PCR reads, giving one row per CDR3 protein. This repertoire shows hundreds of thousands of distinct CDR3 sequences, 15% to 17% found once; its top ten account for less than 15%. At least ten counts were recorded for this clonotype. Exclusion of patients followed from uncontrolled infection, other autoimmune disease, pregnancy or lactation. Germline CDR1 reads SGHRS; CDR2 reads YFSETQ. Trimming pared 0 bases from V and 0 bases from J, leaving 7 bases between. CDR3 length equals 15 residues.

The sequence was obtained from a woman under 30 with Graves' hyperthyroidism. Sequencing was carried out using blood. The chain carries TRBV5-1 and TRBJ2-1; D unclear. DNA for the CDR3: TGCGCCAGCAGCTTGGCCAGTAGCTCCTACAATGAGCAGTTCTTC. Residues: CASSLASSSYNEQFF.